What follows are 5 T cell receptor beta chains derived from one specimen sequenced in a study of cytomegalovirus exposure and HLA in healthy donors (dated by TCRdb to about 2017). Library prep was done by the immunoSEQ multiplex PCR assay. For the multiplex PCR, a mixture combining 60 forward primers for TCR Vbeta segments and 13 reverse primers for TCR Jbeta segments was used. This is the immuneACCESS table as TCRdb keeps it, with only in-frame sequences that have V and J called. A part of the clones is gone; compared with another copy, unresolved V genes explain less than half, and the rest is unexplained. The sample table records approximately 160,000 clones; approximately 71% of these occur just once. The top ten clones comprise around 4.3% of the sample. The sequencing sample was made of PBMCs. These receptors all stem from a woman aged 18-29 years in good health and CMV-seropositive.

Points on this clone: At one end, the junction sequence differs from germline, possibly due to a read error. The chain couples TRBV7-9 to TRBJ1-4; 7 nucleotides align to TRBD1. CDR1 is SEHNR and CDR2 is FQNEAQ in the germline V gene (reference sequence). This CDR3 is built from 12 residues. The CDR3: CSSSRDSEKLFF. DNA of the CDR3: TGTTCCAGCAGCCGGGACAGTGAAAAACTGTTTTTT.

The V and J genes are TRBV7-8 and TRBJ1-6; the D gene is possibly TRBD1 (5 bases). V shed 1 base and J shed 4 bases, with 11 bases lying between them. Germline CDR1 SGHVS, CDR2 FQNEAQ. The CDR3 spans 16 residues. The DNA for the CDR3 is TGTGCCAGCAGCTTAGGAGGAGGGGCGTATAATTCACCCCTCCACTTT. Translating gives CASSLGGGAYNSPLHF.

This clone occurred once. V gene TRBV11-2 combines with J gene TRBJ2-7, with 8 bases lining up with TRBD2. The trim removed 5 bases at V and 6 bases at J, leaving 6 bases unmatched. There are 13 residues in the CDR3. Per the germline V gene, CDR1 is SGHAT and CDR2 is FQNNGV. CDR3 nucleotides: TGTGCCAGCAGCCAGGGACTAGATACCGAGCAGTACTTC. Translating it yields CASSQGLDTEQYF.

The chain links TRBV19 to TRBJ2-7, with D possibly being TRBD2 (6 bases). The V gene lost 5 bases and the J gene lost 0 bases, with 11 bases spanning the gap. The CDR3 consists of 14 residues. From germline, CDR1 is LNHDA and CDR2 SQIVND (reference sequence). CDR3 DNA: TGTGCCAGTAGTCCCCGACTAGTCTCCTACGAGCAGTACTTC. As protein: CASSPRLVSYEQYF.

This clone is a singleton in its sample. This CDR3 is missing its conserved last phenylalanine or tryptophan, likely due to a read error. The V call is TRBV27, the J call TRBJ2-7; possibly TRBD2 for D (5 bases). V lost 4 bases and J 2 bases, leaving 15 bases between the germline ends. This CDR3 comprises 15 residues. Germline CDR1 MNHEY, CDR2 SMNVEV (reference sequence). The CDR3 loop reads CASSSALGDTYEQYL. In nucleotides, the CDR3 is TGTGCCAGCAGTTCCGCACTAGGTGACACCTACGAGCAGTACCTC.